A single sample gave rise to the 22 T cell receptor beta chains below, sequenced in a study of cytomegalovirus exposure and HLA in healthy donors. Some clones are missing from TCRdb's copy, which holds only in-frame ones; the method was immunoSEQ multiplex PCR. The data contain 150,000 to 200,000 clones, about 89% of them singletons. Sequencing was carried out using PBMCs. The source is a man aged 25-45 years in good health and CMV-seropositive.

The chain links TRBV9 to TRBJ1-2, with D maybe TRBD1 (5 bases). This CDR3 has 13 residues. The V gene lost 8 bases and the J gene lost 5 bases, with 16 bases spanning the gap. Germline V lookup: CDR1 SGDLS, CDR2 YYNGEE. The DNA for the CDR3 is TGTGCCAGTCGTCTAACCCAGGGTTATGGCTACACCTTC. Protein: CASRLTQGYGYTF.

In DNA, the CDR3 is TGTGCCAGCAGGACCGGGACAGGTAAGCCGGGCAGGGCAGATACGCAGTATTTT. This encodes CASRTGTGKPGRADTQYF. The V call is TRBV11-3, the J call TRBJ2-3; 8 bases match TRBD1. This CDR3 contains 18 residues. Germline values: CDR1 SGHNT, CDR2 YENEEA. The junction had 18 bases not matched to a gene; V was cut back by 6 bases and J by 4 bases.

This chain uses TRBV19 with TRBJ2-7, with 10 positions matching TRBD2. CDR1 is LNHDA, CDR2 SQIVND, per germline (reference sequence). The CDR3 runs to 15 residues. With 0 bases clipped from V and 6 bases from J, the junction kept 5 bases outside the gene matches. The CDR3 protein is CASSIDGLAGGEQYF. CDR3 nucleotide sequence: TGTGCCAGTAGTATAGATGGGTTAGCGGGAGGCGAGCAGTACTTC.

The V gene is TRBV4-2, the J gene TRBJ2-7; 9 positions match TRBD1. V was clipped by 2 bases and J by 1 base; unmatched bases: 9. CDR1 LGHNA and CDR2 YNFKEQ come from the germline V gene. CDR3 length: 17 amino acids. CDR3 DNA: TGTGCCAGCAGCCAACCACTTGCCGGGACAGGGTCCTACGAGCAGTACTTC. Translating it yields CASSQPLAGTGSYEQYF.

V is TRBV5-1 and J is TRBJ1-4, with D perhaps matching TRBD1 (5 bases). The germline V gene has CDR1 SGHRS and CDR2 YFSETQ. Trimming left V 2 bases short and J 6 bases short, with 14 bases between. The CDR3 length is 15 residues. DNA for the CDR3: TGCGCCAGCAGCTTAGACAGCAATCTGGATGAAAAACTGTTTTTT. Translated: CASSLDSNLDEKLFF.

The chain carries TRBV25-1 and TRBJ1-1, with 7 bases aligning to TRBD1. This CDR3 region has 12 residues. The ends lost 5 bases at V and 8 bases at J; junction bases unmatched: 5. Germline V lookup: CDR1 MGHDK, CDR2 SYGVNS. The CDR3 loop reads CASSLGQVEAFF. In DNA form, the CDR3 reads TGTGCCAGCAGTCTCGGACAGGTCGAAGCTTTCTTT. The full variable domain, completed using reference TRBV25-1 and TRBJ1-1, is EADIYQTPRYLVIGTGKKITLECSQTMGHDKMYWYQQDPGMELHLIHYSYGVNSTEKGDLSSESTVSRIRTEHFPLTLESARPSHTSQYLCASSLGQVEAFFGQGTRLTVV.

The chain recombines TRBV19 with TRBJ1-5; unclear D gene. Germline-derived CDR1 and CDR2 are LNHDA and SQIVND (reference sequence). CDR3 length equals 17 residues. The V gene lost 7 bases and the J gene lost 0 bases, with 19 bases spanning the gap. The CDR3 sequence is CASMGMEGSSSNQPQHF. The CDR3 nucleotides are TGTGCCAGTATGGGGATGGAAGGCAGTTCTAGCAATCAGCCCCAGCATTTT.

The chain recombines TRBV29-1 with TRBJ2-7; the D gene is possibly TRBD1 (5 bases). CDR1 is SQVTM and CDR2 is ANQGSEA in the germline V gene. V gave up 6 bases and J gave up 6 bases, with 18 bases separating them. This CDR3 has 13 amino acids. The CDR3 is CSVPDSASSEQYF. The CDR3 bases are TGCAGCGTCCCCGACAGCGCAAGTTCCGAGCAGTACTTC.

CDR3 loop: CASTPTAYEQYF. CDR3 bases: TGTGCCAGCACCCCAACCGCCTACGAGCAGTACTTC. The chain recombines TRBV6-1 with TRBJ2-7; D is ambiguous. The germline CDR1 and CDR2 sequences are MNHNS and SASEGT. This CDR3 spans 12 amino acids. V lost 7 bases to trimming and J lost 2 bases, with 9 bases between them.

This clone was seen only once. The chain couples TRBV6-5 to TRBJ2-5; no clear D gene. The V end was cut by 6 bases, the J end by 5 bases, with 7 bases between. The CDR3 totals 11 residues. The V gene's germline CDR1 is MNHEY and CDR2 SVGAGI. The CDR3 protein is CASRTEETQYF. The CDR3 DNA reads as TGTGCCAGCAGGACTGAGGAGACCCAGTACTTC.

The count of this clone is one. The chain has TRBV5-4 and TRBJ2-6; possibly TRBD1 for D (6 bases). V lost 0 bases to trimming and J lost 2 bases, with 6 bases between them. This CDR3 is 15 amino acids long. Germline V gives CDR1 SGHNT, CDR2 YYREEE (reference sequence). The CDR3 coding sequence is TGTGCCAGCAGCTTGGCAGGGGCTGGGGCCAACGTCCTGACTTTC. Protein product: CASSLAGAGANVLTF.

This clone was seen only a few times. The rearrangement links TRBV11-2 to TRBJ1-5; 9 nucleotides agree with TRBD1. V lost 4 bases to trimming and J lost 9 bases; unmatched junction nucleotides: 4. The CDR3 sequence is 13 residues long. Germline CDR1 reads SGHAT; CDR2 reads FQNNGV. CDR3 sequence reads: CASSSDRGGPQHF. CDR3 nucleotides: TGTGCCAGCAGCTCGGACAGGGGAGGGCCCCAGCATTTT.

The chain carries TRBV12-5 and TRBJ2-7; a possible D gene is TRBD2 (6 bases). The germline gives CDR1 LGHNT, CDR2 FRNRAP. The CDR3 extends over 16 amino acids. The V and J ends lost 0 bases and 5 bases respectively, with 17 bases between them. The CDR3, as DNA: TGTGCTAGTGGTTTGGTCACGTCGGGGGTCGAGCACGAGCAGTACTTC. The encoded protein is CASGLVTSGVEHEQYF.

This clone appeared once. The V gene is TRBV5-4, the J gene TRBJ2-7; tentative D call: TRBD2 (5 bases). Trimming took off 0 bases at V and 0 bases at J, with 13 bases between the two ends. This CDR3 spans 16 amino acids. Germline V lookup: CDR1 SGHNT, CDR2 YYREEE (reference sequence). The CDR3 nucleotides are TGTGCCAGCAGCTTGGGTGGAGGCGGGCTCTCCTACGAGCAGTACTTC. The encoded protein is CASSLGGGGLSYEQYF.

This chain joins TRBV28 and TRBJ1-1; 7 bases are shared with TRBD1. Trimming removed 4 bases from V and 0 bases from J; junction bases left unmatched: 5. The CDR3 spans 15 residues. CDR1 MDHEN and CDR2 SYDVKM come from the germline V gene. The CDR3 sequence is CASSSTRGLNTEAFF. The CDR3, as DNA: TGTGCCAGCAGTTCCACAAGGGGGCTGAACACTGAAGCTTTCTTT.

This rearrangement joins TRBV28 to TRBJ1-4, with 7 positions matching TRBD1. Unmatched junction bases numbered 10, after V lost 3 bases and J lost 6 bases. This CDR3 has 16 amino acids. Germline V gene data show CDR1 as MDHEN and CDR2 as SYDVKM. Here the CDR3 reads CASSLSDRRWDEKLFF. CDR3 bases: TGTGCCAGCAGTTTGTCGGACAGGCGGTGGGATGAAAAACTGTTTTTT.

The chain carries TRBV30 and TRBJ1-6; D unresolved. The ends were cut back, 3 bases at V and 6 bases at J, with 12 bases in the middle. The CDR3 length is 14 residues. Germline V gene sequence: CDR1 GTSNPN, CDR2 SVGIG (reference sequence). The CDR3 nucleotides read TGTGCCTGGAGCTCGGGAGTTACTAATTCACCCCTCCACTTT. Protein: CAWSSGVTNSPLHF.

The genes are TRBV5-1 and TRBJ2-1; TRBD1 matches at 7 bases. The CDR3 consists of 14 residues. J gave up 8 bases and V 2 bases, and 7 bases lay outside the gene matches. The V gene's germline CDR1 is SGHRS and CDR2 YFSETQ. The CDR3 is CASSFLGGVYEQFF. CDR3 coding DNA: TGCGCCAGCAGCTTTTTAGGGGGCGTCTATGAGCAGTTCTTC.

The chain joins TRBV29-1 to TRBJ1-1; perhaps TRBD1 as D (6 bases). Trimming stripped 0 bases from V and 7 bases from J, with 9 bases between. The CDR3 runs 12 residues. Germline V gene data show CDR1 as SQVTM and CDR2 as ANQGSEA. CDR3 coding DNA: TGCAGCGTTGAAGATCCAGGGGTTGAAGCTTTCTTT. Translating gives CSVEDPGVEAFF.

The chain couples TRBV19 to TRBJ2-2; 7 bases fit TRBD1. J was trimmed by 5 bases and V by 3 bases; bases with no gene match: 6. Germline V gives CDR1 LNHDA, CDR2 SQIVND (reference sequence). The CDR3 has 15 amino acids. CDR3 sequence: CASSITGATTGELFF. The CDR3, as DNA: TGTGCCAGTAGTATTACAGGGGCGACAACCGGGGAGCTGTTTTTT.

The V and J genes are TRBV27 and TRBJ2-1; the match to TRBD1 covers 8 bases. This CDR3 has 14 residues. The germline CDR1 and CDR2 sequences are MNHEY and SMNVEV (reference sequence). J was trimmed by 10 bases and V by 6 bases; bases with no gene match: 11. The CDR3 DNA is TGTGCCAGCAGATATCGCCAGGGGGCTTTGGAGCAGTTCTTC. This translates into CASRYRQGALEQFF.

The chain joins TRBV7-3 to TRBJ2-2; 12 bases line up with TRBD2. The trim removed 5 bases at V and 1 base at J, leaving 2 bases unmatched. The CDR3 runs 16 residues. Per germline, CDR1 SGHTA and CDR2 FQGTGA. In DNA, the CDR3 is TGTGCCAGCAGCACTAGCGGGGGGCTGAACACCGGGGAGCTGTTTTTT. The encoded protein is CASSTSGGLNTGELFF.